This T cell receptor beta chain appears in the sequencing data of a study of T cells in narcolepsy. Study-wide results and caveats: Blood of same and different patients, but not healthy controls, reportedly held recurring autoreactive clonotypes. Autoreactive HCRT-specific and TRIB2-specific clonotypes were marked in same-patient CSF-versus-blood CD4+ comparisons.

The J segment lost 7 bases and the V segment lost 9 bases, leaving 6 bases of the junction unmatched. This CDR3 region has 13 residues. The germline gives CDR1 SNHLY, CDR2 FYNNEI. The data were produced by immunoSEQ multiplex PCR, yet TCRdb's version contains in-frame clones alone and is incomplete. Of about 24,000 clones detected, approximately 85% appear once; the ten largest clones hold roughly a tenth. As concerns this clone: The antigen is unknown.

The material sequenced was memory (CD45RA-) CD4+ T cells from blood. The receptor comes from a human donor in good health. The chain combines TRBV2 with TRBJ2-1, with 10 bases fitting TRBD2. The CDR3 sequence is CARSGLARNEQFF. The CDR3 coding sequence is TGTGCCAGATCGGGACTAGCGAGGAATGAGCAGTTCTTC.